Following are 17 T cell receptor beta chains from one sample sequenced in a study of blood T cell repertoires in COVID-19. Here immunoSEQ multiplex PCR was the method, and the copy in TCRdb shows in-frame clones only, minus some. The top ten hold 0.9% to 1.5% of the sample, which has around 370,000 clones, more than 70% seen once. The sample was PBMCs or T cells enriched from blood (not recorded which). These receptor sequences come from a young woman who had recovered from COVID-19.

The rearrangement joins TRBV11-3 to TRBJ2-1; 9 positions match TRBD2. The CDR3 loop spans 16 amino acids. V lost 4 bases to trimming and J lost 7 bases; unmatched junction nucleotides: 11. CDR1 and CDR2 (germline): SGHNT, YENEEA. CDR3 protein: CASSSRGGGAGNEQFF. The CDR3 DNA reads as TGTGCCAGCAGCTCCCGAGGCGGGGGGGCAGGTAATGAGCAGTTCTTC.

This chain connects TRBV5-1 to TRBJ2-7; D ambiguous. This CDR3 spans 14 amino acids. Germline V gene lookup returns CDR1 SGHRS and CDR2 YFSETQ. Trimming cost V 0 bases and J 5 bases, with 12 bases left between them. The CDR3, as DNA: TGCGCCAGCAGCTTGGGGTCCGCAGCGAACGAGCAGTACTTC. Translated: CASSLGSAANEQYF.

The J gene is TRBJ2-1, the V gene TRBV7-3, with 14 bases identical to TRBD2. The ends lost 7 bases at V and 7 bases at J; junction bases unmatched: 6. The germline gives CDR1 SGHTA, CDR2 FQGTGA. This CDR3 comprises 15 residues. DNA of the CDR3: TGTGCCAGCAACATGGGACTAGCGGGGGAAAATGAGCAGTTCTTC. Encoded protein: CASNMGLAGENEQFF.

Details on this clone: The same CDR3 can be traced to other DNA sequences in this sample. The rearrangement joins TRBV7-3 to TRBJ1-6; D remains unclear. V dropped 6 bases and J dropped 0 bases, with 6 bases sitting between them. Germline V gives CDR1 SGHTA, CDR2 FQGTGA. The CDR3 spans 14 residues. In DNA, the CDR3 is TGTGCCAGCAGTTTGAGCTCCTATAATTCACCCCTCCACTTT. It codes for CASSLSSYNSPLHF.

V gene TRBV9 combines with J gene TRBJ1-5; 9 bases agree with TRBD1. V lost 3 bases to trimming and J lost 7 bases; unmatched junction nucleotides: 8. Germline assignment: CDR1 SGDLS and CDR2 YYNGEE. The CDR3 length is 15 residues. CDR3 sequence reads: CASSAGDREGQPQHF. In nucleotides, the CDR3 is TGTGCCAGCAGCGCCGGGGACAGGGAGGGCCAGCCCCAGCATTTT.

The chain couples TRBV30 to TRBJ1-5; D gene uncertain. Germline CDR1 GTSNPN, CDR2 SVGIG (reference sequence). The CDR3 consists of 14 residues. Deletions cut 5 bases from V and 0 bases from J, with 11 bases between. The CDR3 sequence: CAWDPGGSNQPQHF. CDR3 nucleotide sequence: TGTGCCTGGGACCCCGGCGGTAGCAATCAGCCCCAGCATTTT.

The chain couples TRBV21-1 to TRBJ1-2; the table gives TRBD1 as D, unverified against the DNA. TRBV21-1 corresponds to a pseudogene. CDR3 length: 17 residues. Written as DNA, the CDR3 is TGTGCCAGCAGCGAACAGGACAGGGTGACCGTTAACTATGGCTACACCTTC. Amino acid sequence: CASSEQDRVTVNYGYTF.

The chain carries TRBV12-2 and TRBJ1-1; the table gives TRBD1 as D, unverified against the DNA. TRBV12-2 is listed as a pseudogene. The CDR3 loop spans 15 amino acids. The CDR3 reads CASRLHGTVNTEAFF. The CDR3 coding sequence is TGTGCAAGTCGCTTACACGGGACAGTGAACACTGAAGCTTTCTTT.

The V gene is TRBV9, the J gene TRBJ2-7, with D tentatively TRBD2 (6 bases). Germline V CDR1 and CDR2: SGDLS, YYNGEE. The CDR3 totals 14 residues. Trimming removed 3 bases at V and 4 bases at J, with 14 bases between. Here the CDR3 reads CASSGGTGRYEQYF. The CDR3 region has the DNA TGTGCCAGCAGCGGCGGGACGGGACGATACGAGCAGTACTTC.

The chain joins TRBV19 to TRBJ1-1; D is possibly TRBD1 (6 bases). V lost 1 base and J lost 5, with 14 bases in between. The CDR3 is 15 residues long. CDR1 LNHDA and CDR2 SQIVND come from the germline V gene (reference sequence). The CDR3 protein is CASSIVGAASTEAFF. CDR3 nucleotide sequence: TGTGCCAGTAGTATAGTGGGGGCGGCATCAACTGAAGCTTTCTTT.

CDR3 sequence: CASEQGGYTF. The DNA for the CDR3 is TGTGCCTCAGAACAGGGGGGCTACACCTTC. The chain links TRBV30 to TRBJ1-2; 7 nucleotides line up with TRBD1. The CDR3 runs 10 residues. V shed 7 bases and J 8 bases; nucleotides not matched to a gene: 4. Germline CDR1 is GTSNPN and CDR2 is SVGIG (reference sequence).

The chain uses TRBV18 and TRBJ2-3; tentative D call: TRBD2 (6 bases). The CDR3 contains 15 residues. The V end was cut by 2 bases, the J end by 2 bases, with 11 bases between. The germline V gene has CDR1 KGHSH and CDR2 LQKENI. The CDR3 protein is CASSPGGDHTDTQYF. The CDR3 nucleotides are TGTGCCAGCTCACCAGGCGGGGATCACACAGATACGCAGTATTTT.

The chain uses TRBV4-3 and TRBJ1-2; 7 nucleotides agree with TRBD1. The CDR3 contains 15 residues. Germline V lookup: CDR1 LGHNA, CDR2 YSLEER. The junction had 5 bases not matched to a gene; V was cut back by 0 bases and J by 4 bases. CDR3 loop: CASSQDRGGVYGYTF. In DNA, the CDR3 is TGCGCCAGCAGCCAAGATCGAGGGGGCGTCTATGGCTACACCTTC.

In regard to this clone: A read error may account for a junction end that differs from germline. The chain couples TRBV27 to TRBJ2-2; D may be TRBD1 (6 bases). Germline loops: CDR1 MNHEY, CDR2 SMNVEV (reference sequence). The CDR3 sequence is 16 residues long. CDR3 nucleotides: TGTGCCAGCAGTATATCCGACAGGCGGCCCACCGGGGAGCTGTTTTTT. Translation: CASSISDRRPTGELFF.

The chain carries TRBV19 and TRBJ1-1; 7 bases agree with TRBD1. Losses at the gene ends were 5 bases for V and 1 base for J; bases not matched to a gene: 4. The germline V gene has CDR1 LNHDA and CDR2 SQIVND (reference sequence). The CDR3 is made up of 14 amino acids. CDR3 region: CASSRRTGNTEAFF. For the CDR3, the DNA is TGTGCCAGTAGTCGTCGGACAGGGAACACTGAAGCTTTCTTT.

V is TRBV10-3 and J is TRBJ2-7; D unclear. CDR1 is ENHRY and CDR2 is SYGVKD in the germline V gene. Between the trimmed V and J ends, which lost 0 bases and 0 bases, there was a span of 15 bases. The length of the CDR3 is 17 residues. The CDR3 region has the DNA TGTGCCATCAGTGAGTCCGAGTCGCAGCGACGCTCCTACGAGCAGTACTTC. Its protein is CAISESESQRRSYEQYF.

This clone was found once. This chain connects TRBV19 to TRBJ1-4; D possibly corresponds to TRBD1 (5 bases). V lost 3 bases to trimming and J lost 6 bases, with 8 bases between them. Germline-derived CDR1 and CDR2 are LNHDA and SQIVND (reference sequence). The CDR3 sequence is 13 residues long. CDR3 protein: CASSMGGDEKLFF. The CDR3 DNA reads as TGTGCCAGTAGTATGGGGGGGGATGAAAAACTGTTTTTT.